Following are 17 T cell receptor beta chains from one sample sequenced in a study of shared clonotypes between healthy human individuals. Sequenced by immunoSEQ multiplex PCR; TCRdb stores in-frame clones only, minus some. The repertoire includes over 1.5 million clones, approximately 98% of them detected once, and less than 0.55% sits in the top ten. Material: naive CD4+ T cells sorted from blood. Regarding subset: CD45RA+ positively selected. These receptors were taken from a man between 25 and 39 years old in good health.

V gene TRBV28 combines with J gene TRBJ2-1; D gene ambiguous. V was shortened by 6 bases and J by 3 bases, with 24 bases between the two germline ends. The CDR3 consists of 18 residues. From germline, CDR1 is MDHEN and CDR2 SYDVKM. CDR3 nucleotides: TGTGCCAGCAGCGGCGTGGTCGGTACCACTCGATACTACAATGAGCAGTTCTTC. Translated, it gives CASSGVVGTTRYYNEQFF.

This sequence joins TRBV9 and TRBJ2-6; tentatively, D is TRBD1 (5 bases). The CDR3 runs 17 residues. Germline values: CDR1 SGDLS, CDR2 YYNGEE. Trimming removed 2 bases from V and 0 bases from J, with 12 bases in between. The CDR3 coding sequence is TGTGCCAGCAGCGTGCAGGGTAGAAACTCTGGGGCCAACGTCCTGACTTTC. Amino acids: CASSVQGRNSGANVLTF.

The rearrangement joins TRBV19 to TRBJ2-1, with D uncertain. Trimming removed 5 bases at V and 9 bases at J, with 14 bases between. CDR3 size: 13 residues. Germline-derived CDR1 and CDR2 are LNHDA and SQIVND (reference sequence). CDR3 nucleotide sequence: TGTGCCAGTAGTCTCGGATACTTCACTGAGCAGTTCTTC. Amino acid sequence: CASSLGYFTEQFF.

This chain connects TRBV11-2 to TRBJ2-1; 7 bases map to TRBD2. Trimming at V came to 3 bases and at J to 4 bases, leaving 6 bases not matched to a gene. In germline, CDR1 is SGHAT, CDR2 FQNNGV. This CDR3 is built from 15 residues. The CDR3 sequence: CASSLAGVIYNEQFF. The CDR3 nucleotides are TGTGCCAGCAGCTTGGCGGGAGTCATTTACAATGAGCAGTTCTTC.

The J gene is TRBJ2-5, the V gene TRBV9; tentative D call: TRBD1 (5 bases). V lost 0 bases and J 4 bases, leaving 13 bases between the germline ends. The CDR3 covers 15 residues. Germline CDR1 and CDR2: SGDLS and YYNGEE. CDR3 nucleotide sequence: TGTGCCAGCAGCGTAGACCCAGCAGGGCCAGAGACCCAGTACTTC. Translating gives CASSVDPAGPETQYF.

The chain employs TRBV2 and TRBJ2-3, with TRBD2 as a possible D gene (6 bases). The CDR3 consists of 12 residues. The V gene's germline CDR1 is SNHLY and CDR2 FYNNEI. The CDR3 reads CAYRDFPDTQYF. DNA for the CDR3: TGTGCGTATCGGGACTTCCCAGATACGCAGTATTTT.

The chain is built from TRBV7-6 and TRBJ2-1, with 7 bases lining up with TRBD1. The trim removed 4 bases at V and 4 bases at J, leaving 1 base unmatched. The CDR3 runs to 13 residues. The germline V gene has CDR1 SGHVS and CDR2 FNYEAQ. CDR3 in DNA: TGTGCCAGCAGCTCGGGACAGTACAATGAGCAGTTCTTC. Translating gives CASSSGQYNEQFF.

The chain employs TRBV7-9 and TRBJ2-1, with TRBD1 as a possible D gene (5 bases). Germline assignment: CDR1 SEHNR and CDR2 FQNEAQ (reference sequence). V dropped 3 bases and J dropped 0 bases, with 18 bases sitting between them. The CDR3 totals 18 residues. The CDR3 nucleotides read TGTGCCAGCAGCTTTCCCCCCTTAGGGGCGCGCTCCTACAATGAGCAGTTCTTC. Protein: CASSFPPLGARSYNEQFF.

The chain recombines TRBV19 with TRBJ2-7; the D gene is possibly TRBD2 (6 bases). The CDR3 is 14 residues long. In germline, CDR1 is LNHDA, CDR2 SQIVND (reference sequence). The ends were cut back, 6 bases at V and 7 bases at J, with 19 bases in the middle. CDR3 in DNA: TGTGCCAGTAGCACCGGGAGAGCCACCCGGGAGCAGTACTTC. Translation gives CASSTGRATREQYF.

This clone was seen just once. V usage is TRBV6-1 and J usage is TRBJ1-5; unclear D gene. Trimming cost V 6 bases and J 1 base, with 13 bases left between them. In germline, CDR1 is MNHNS, CDR2 SASEGT. The CDR3 runs to 15 residues. The CDR3 DNA reads TGTGCCAGCAGACTCAACACTGCAAGCAATCAGCCCCAGCATTTT. Translation gives CASRLNTASNQPQHF.

The V gene is TRBV6-5, the J gene TRBJ2-7; no clear D. CDR3 length: 14 residues. V was cut by 0 bases and J by 6 bases, with 12 bases left in between. CDR1 is MNHEY and CDR2 is SVGAGI in the germline V gene. CDR3 DNA sequence: TGTGCCAGCAGTTACTCGACACTACCTGTCGAGCAGTACTTC. Amino acid sequence: CASSYSTLPVEQYF.

Remarks on this clone: Other DNA sequences from this sample encode an identical CDR3 as well. The rearrangement uses TRBV28 and TRBJ1-2; D uncertain. This CDR3 contains 12 residues. Germline V gives CDR1 MDHEN, CDR2 SYDVKM. Trimming left V 2 bases short and J 5 bases short, with 6 bases between. The CDR3 DNA reads TGTGCCAGCAGTTTAGAGTTATATGGCTACACCTTC. Translating it yields CASSLELYGYTF.

The chain joins TRBV4-1 to TRBJ2-5, with 12 bases fitting TRBD2. Per the germline V gene, CDR1 is MGHRA and CDR2 is YSYEKL. The CDR3 has 16 residues. V trimming: 3 bases; J trimming: 4 bases; junction bases outside the gene matches: 6. The CDR3 DNA reads as TGCGCCAGCAGCCAGGCTAGCGGGAGGGCCCGAGAGACCCAGTACTTC. Translating gives CASSQASGRARETQYF.

The CDR3 protein is CASSDTPGVGAFF. CDR3 sequence (DNA): TGTGCCAGCAGTGACACCCCGGGGGTCGGAGCTTTCTTT. The chain joins TRBV28 to TRBJ1-1; a possible D gene is TRBD1 (5 bases). CDR1 and CDR2 (germline): MDHEN, SYDVKM. This CDR3 contains 13 residues. The V end was cut by 5 bases, the J end by 10 bases, with 17 bases between.

This sequence joins TRBV30 and TRBJ1-1; D gene unclear. V was pared by 5 bases and J by 7 bases, with 23 bases between. Per the germline V gene, CDR1 is GTSNPN and CDR2 is SVGIG (reference sequence). The length of the CDR3 is 15 residues. The CDR3 nucleotides are TGTGCCTGGGAACTCTCCGCTACGGGGAGCCATGAAGCTTTCTTT. Protein product: CAWELSATGSHEAFF.

Concerning this clone itself: Other DNA sequences from this sample encode an identical CDR3 as well. CDR3 sequence: CASSPTSGNTIYF. CDR3 in DNA: TGTGCCAGCTCGCCCACGTCTGGAAACACCATATATTTT. The chain combines TRBV18 with TRBJ1-3; no definite D call. The V gene's germline CDR1 is KGHSH and CDR2 LQKENI. V was trimmed by 6 bases and J by 1 base, leaving 7 bases between them. This CDR3 is 13 amino acids long.

This chain links TRBV29-1 with TRBJ2-1, with TRBD2 matching 7 bases. This CDR3 has 12 amino acids. Trimming cost V 3 bases and J 8 bases; bases outside gene matches: 4. Germline V gene lookup returns CDR1 SQVTM and CDR2 ANQGSEA. CDR3 loop: CSVDRGVDEQFF. CDR3 bases: TGCAGCGTTGACCGGGGGGTCGATGAGCAGTTCTTC.